Listed here are 10 T cell receptor beta chains from one sample, sequenced in a study of cytomegalovirus exposure and HLA in healthy donors. It was with 60 Vbeta and 13 Jbeta primers that the PCR ran. Repertoires were generated with immunoSEQ multiplex PCR, while TCRdb's copy carries only in-frame clones and drops some. This sample has about 120,000 clones, with 65% to 90% found just once. The source material was PBMCs. These TCRs come from a woman in her thirties or forties in good health and CMV-seronegative.

J is TRBJ2-3 and V is TRBV7-3; a possible D gene is TRBD1 (6 bases). V lost 5 bases to trimming and J lost 12 bases, with 18 bases between them. The CDR3 totals 13 residues. Germline CDR1 reads SGHTA; CDR2 reads FQGTGA. The DNA for the CDR3 is TGTGCCAGCAGCCAGGGACACTCCGGGGTCCAGTATTTT. Protein product: CASSQGHSGVQYF.

V gene TRBV19 combines with J gene TRBJ1-2, with a possible D match to TRBD1 (6 bases). CDR1 and CDR2 (germline): LNHDA, SQIVND (reference sequence). Deletions cut 7 bases from V and 6 bases from J, with 21 bases between. The CDR3 loop spans 15 amino acids. CDR3 region: CASTAPGAGANGYTF. The CDR3 nucleotides read TGTGCCAGTACCGCCCCAGGGGCCGGGGCCAATGGCTACACCTTC.

The chain joins TRBV6-1 to TRBJ2-3, with D perhaps TRBD2 (7 bases). Trimming took 3 bases from V and 4 from J, leaving 17 bases between them. CDR1 and CDR2 from the germline V gene are MNHNS and SASEGT. The CDR3 sequence is 16 residues long. For the CDR3, the DNA is TGTGCCAGCAGTGAGCAAGGGGGGGGAGGGTCAGATACGCAGTATTTT. Amino acids: CASSEQGGGGSDTQYF.

The V and J genes are TRBV27 and TRBJ2-5, with a possible D match to TRBD2 (5 bases). The J call is doubtful: the DNA matches TRBJ2-7 better. Germline-derived CDR1 and CDR2 are MNHEY and SMNVEV (reference sequence). The CDR3 runs 15 residues. CDR3 DNA: TGTGCCAGCAGTTTAGCGCGAGGGCCGTCCTACGAGCAGTACTTC. This gives the protein CASSLARGPSYEQYF.

The chain recombines TRBV6-5 with TRBJ2-3; perhaps TRBD2 as D (6 bases). Trimming stripped 6 bases from V and 0 bases from J, with 10 bases between. This CDR3 is built from 14 residues. The germline CDR1 and CDR2 sequences are MNHEY and SVGAGI. The CDR3 DNA reads as TGTGCCAGCAGATTGACTAGGAGCACAGATACGCAGTATTTT. Translated, it gives CASRLTRSTDTQYF.

CDR3 sequence (DNA): TGTGCCAGCAGCACCAAGCGGAGGGGGCGAAATGAAAAACTGTTTTTT. It codes for CASSTKRRGRNEKLFF. The chain is built from TRBV7-2 and TRBJ1-4, with 7 bases that match TRBD1. This CDR3 is 16 amino acids long. Germline CDR1 is SGHTA and CDR2 is FQGNSA. Unmatched junction bases numbered 11, after V lost 5 bases and J lost 5 bases.

The chain couples TRBV6-1 to TRBJ2-7; D uncertain. Trimming shortened V by 6 bases and J by 6 bases, and 15 bases separated the two germline ends. The CDR3 is made up of 13 amino acids. Germline V lookup: CDR1 MNHNS, CDR2 SASEGT. CDR3 sequence: CASSPNWAREQYF. Here the CDR3 DNA reads TGTGCCAGCAGCCCGAACTGGGCTCGCGAGCAGTACTTC.

Note on this clone: A read error may produce the germline difference seen at one junction end. The J gene is TRBJ2-2, the V gene TRBV7-9, with D perhaps matching TRBD1 (6 bases). This CDR3 comprises 15 residues. Germline V gene data show CDR1 as SEHNR and CDR2 as FQNEAQ (reference sequence). In DNA form, the CDR3 reads TGTTCCAGCAGCCGACGACAGGAGAACACCGGGGAGCTGTTTTTT. As protein: CSSSRRQENTGELFF.

This chain uses TRBV2 with TRBJ2-7; a possible D gene is TRBD1 (6 bases). The germline V and J ends were trimmed by 2 bases and 8 bases, with 19 bases remaining between them. Germline V gene sequence: CDR1 SNHLY, CDR2 FYNNEI. The CDR3 is 15 residues long. CDR3 sequence (DNA): TGTGCCAGCAGTGAATTCGTTAAAGATGGGACACAGCAGTACTTC. It codes for CASSEFVKDGTQQYF.

V gene TRBV6-6 combines with J gene TRBJ2-7; TRBD2 matches 11 bases. Per germline, CDR1 MNHNY and CDR2 SVGAGI (reference sequence). This CDR3 spans 13 amino acids. After removal of 6 bases from V and 5 bases from J, the junction contained 3 bases not matched to a gene. CDR3 in DNA: TGTGCCAGCAGGAAACTAGCGGGAGACGAGCAGTACTTC. It translates to CASRKLAGDEQYF.